One sample yielded the 20 T cell receptor beta chains listed below, sequenced in a study of blood T cell repertoires in COVID-19. Some clones are missing from TCRdb's copy, which holds only in-frame ones; the method was immunoSEQ multiplex PCR. The table shows 200,000 to 250,000 clones, with approximately 84% occurring only once. Sample: peripheral blood. Receptors originate from a woman in her twenties or thirties who had recovered from COVID-19.

The rearrangement uses TRBV5-4 and TRBJ2-1; 8 positions match TRBD2. V dropped 4 bases and J dropped 5; count of bases not matched to a gene: 11. The V gene's germline CDR1 is SGHNT and CDR2 YYREEE (reference sequence). This CDR3 region has 16 residues. The CDR3 is CASSAWREVVDNEQFF. CDR3 nucleotides: TGTGCCAGCAGCGCATGGCGGGAGGTTGTAGACAATGAGCAGTTCTTC.

This sequence joins TRBV14 and TRBJ1-1, with D possibly matching TRBD1 (5 bases). Germline V lookup: CDR1 SGHDN, CDR2 FVKESK. The CDR3 has 15 amino acids. The germline V and J ends were trimmed by 1 base and 2 bases, with 11 bases remaining between them. CDR3 loop: CASSQAGGFNTEAFF. The DNA of the CDR3 is TGTGCCAGCAGCCAAGCCGGGGGTTTTAACACTGAAGCTTTCTTT.

The chain recombines TRBV27 with TRBJ2-1; TRBD2 aligns across 13 bases. Germline V gene data show CDR1 as MNHEY and CDR2 as SMNVEV (reference sequence). J lost 2 bases, V lost 4 bases, and 8 bases had no gene match. The CDR3 is 18 amino acids. The CDR3 bases are TGTGCCAGCAGTTCCAAGACTAGCGGGAGGACCCCCTACAATGAGCAGTTCTTC. Translated, it gives CASSSKTSGRTPYNEQFF.

V gene TRBV5-1 combines with J gene TRBJ2-7; 7 bases match TRBD2. The V segment lost 0 bases and the J segment 2 bases; nucleotides outside the gene matches: 5. CDR1 and CDR2 from the germline V gene are SGHRS and YFSETQ. This CDR3 has 15 residues. CDR3 sequence reads: CASSLASGPTYEQYF. Written as DNA, the CDR3 is TGCGCCAGCAGCTTGGCTAGCGGACCGACCTACGAGCAGTACTTC. Together with reference TRBV5-1 and TRBJ2-7, the CDR3 gives the full variable domain: KAGVTQTPRYLIKTRGQQVTLSCSPISGHRSVSWYQQTPGQGLQFLFEYFSETQRNKGNFPGRFSGRQFSNSRSEMNVSTLELGDSALYLCASSLASGPTYEQYFGPGTRLTVT.

The CDR3 sequence: CAWRASALVDTQYF. The CDR3 DNA sequence: TGTGCCTGGAGGGCTAGCGCCCTAGTAGATACGCAGTATTTT. This chain connects TRBV30 to TRBJ2-3; tentative D call: TRBD2 (6 bases). Germline V gene lookup returns CDR1 GTSNPN and CDR2 SVGIG (reference sequence). The CDR3 spans 14 residues. V was trimmed by 3 bases and J by 5 bases, leaving 15 bases between them.

This chain uses TRBV19 with TRBJ2-3, with D possibly being TRBD1 (6 bases). V lost 4 bases to trimming and J lost 6 bases, with 20 bases between them. The CDR3 contains 16 residues. Looked up from germline, CDR1 is LNHDA and CDR2 is SQIVND (reference sequence). This CDR3 is CASSRVTGQPQDTQYF. As DNA, the CDR3 is TGTGCCAGTAGTAGGGTAACGGGACAACCACAGGATACGCAGTATTTT.

V usage is TRBV5-4 and J usage is TRBJ2-2; perhaps TRBD2 as D (6 bases). Germline assignment: CDR1 SGHNT and CDR2 YYREEE (reference sequence). V gave up 0 bases and J gave up 5 bases, with 17 bases separating them. The CDR3 has 17 residues. The CDR3 nucleotides are TGTGCCAGCAGCTTGGTTCTAGCGTCTTATTTGACCGGGGAGCTGTTTTTT. Protein: CASSLVLASYLTGELFF.

The chain links TRBV28 to TRBJ2-7; 7 bases fit TRBD2. There are 15 residues in the CDR3. The V and J ends lost 5 bases and 3 bases, in that order; junction bases with no gene match: 10. Germline V gene sequence: CDR1 MDHEN, CDR2 SYDVKM. For the CDR3, the DNA is TGTGCCAGCAGTCCTATCAGCGGGACCAACTACGAGCAGTACTTC. It yields the protein CASSPISGTNYEQYF. Complete variable domain (other parts from reference TRBV28 and TRBJ2-7): DVKVTQSSRYLVKRTGEKVFLECVQDMDHENMFWYRQDPGLGLRLIYFSYDVKMKEKGDIPEGYSVSREKKERFSLILESASTNQTSMYLCASSPISGTNYEQYFGPGTRLTVT.

The rearrangement joins TRBV7-3 to TRBJ2-3; the match to TRBD2 covers 10 bases. V shed 3 bases and J 4 bases; nucleotides not matched to a gene: 7. The CDR3 spans 16 residues. Germline V gene data show CDR1 as SGHTA and CDR2 as FQGTGA. The CDR3 reads CASSFSGLARADTQYF. The CDR3 DNA reads as TGTGCCAGCAGCTTCTCGGGACTAGCGAGGGCAGATACGCAGTATTTT.

The rearrangement uses TRBV9 and TRBJ1-2; 7 bases align to TRBD1. Germline assignment: CDR1 SGDLS and CDR2 YYNGEE. There are 17 residues in the CDR3. With 4 bases clipped from V and 3 bases from J, the junction kept 15 bases outside the gene matches. In DNA form, the CDR3 reads TGTGCCAGCAGCATCTATAGGGACAGCCCGGGCGACTATGGCTACACCTTC. Its protein is CASSIYRDSPGDYGYTF. Full variable domain (rest looked up from reference TRBV9 and TRBJ1-2): DSGVTQTPKHLITATGQRVTLRCSPRSGDLSVYWYQQSLDQGLQFLIQYYNGEERAKGNILERFSAQQFPDLHSELNLSSLELGDSALYFCASSIYRDSPGDYGYTFGSGTRLTVV.

The chain uses TRBV3-1 (or the pseudogene TRBV3-2) and TRBJ2-3, with 12 bases aligning to TRBD2. Germline loops: CDR1 LGHDT, CDR2 YNNKEL (reference sequence). V lost 2 bases to trimming and J lost 6 bases; unmatched junction nucleotides: 3. The CDR3 sequence is 15 residues long. CDR3: CASSQRLAGVDTQYF. The CDR3 coding sequence is TGTGCCAGCAGCCAACGACTAGCGGGAGTGGATACGCAGTATTTT.

V and J are TRBV6-1 and TRBJ1-2, with 8 bases that match TRBD1. The junction had 11 bases not matched to a gene; V was cut back by 4 bases and J by 4 bases. Per the germline V gene, CDR1 is MNHNS and CDR2 is SASEGT. The CDR3 is made up of 16 amino acids. The CDR3 protein is CASSAPDRVLGYGYTF. CDR3 DNA: TGTGCCAGCAGTGCCCCGGACAGGGTTCTAGGCTATGGCTACACCTTC.

The rearrangement joins TRBV2 to TRBJ2-1, with 10 bases matching TRBD2. Germline values: CDR1 SNHLY, CDR2 FYNNEI. This CDR3 is 17 amino acids long. J was trimmed by 2 bases and V by 3 bases; bases with no gene match: 7. For the CDR3, the DNA is TGTGCCAGCAGTGATGGACTAGCGGTAAATACCTACAATGAGCAGTTCTTC. Translated, it gives CASSDGLAVNTYNEQFF.

A single count supports this clone. The CDR3 loop reads CASSQPGLHTGELFF. The CDR3 DNA follows: TGTGCCAGCAGCCAACCGGGACTTCACACCGGGGAGCTGTTTTTT. The chain recombines TRBV7-9 with TRBJ2-2, with D possibly matching TRBD2 (6 bases). Germline V gives CDR1 SEHNR, CDR2 FQNEAQ (reference sequence). The CDR3 spans 15 residues. The ends were cut back, 5 bases at V and 3 bases at J, with 13 bases in the middle.

The CDR3 bases are TGTGCCAGCCAAGGGACTGGGGTCGAGCAGTACTTC. Protein product: CASQGTGVEQYF. The J gene is TRBJ2-7, the V gene TRBV5-6; D is possibly TRBD2 (6 bases). Between the trimmed V and J ends, which lost 7 bases and 6 bases, there was a span of 14 bases. The CDR3 is 12 residues long. Germline loops: CDR1 SGHDT, CDR2 YYEEEE.

In this sample, this clone turned up a few times. The chain combines TRBV7-9 with TRBJ2-7; 9 bases map to TRBD1. The V and J ends lost 6 bases and 2 bases, in that order; junction bases with no gene match: 5. Per the germline V gene, CDR1 is SEHNR and CDR2 is FQNEAQ (reference sequence). The length of the CDR3 is 14 residues. Here the CDR3 reads CASRPGQGPYEQYF. DNA of the CDR3: TGTGCCAGCAGACCCGGACAGGGGCCCTACGAGCAGTACTTC. Filled out from reference TRBV7-9 and TRBJ2-7, the complete variable domain reads DTGVSQNPRHKITKRGQNVTFRCDPISEHNRLYWYRQTLGQGPEFLTYFQNEAQLEKSRLLSDRFSAERPKGSFSTLEIQRTEQGDSAMYLCASRPGQGPYEQYFGPGTRLTVT.

The chain links TRBV11-2 to TRBJ2-3, with TRBD2 identical over 13 bases. Germline V gene lookup returns CDR1 SGHAT and CDR2 FQNNGV. This CDR3 has 17 residues. The V segment lost 2 bases and the J segment 4 bases; nucleotides outside the gene matches: 6. CDR3 sequence reads: CASSLWTSGSPADTQYF. CDR3 DNA: TGTGCCAGCAGCTTATGGACTAGCGGGAGTCCCGCAGATACGCAGTATTTT.

The chain uses TRBV7-2 and TRBJ2-3; possible D gene TRBD2, 6 bases. Germline V gene lookup returns CDR1 SGHTA and CDR2 FQGNSA. V lost 3 bases, J lost 0 bases, and 10 bases lay in between. This CDR3 region has 15 residues. CDR3 coding DNA: TGTGCCAGCAGCTTTTACCGGGGGAGCACAGATACGCAGTATTTT. Translation: CASSFYRGSTDTQYF.

This chain joins TRBV27 and TRBJ2-7; maybe TRBD2 (5 bases). V was shortened by 2 bases and J by 2 bases, with 7 bases between the two germline ends. Germline CDR1 and CDR2: MNHEY and SMNVEV (reference sequence). The length of the CDR3 is 13 residues. CDR3 bases: TGTGCCAGCAGTTTAGAGGGCCCCTACGAGCAGTACTTC. Its translation: CASSLEGPYEQYF.

The chain has TRBV6-5 and TRBJ1-6, with D hard to call. The germline gives CDR1 MNHEY, CDR2 SVGAGI. CDR3 length: 13 residues. V shed 2 bases and J shed 8 bases, with 7 bases lying between them. The CDR3 sequence: CASSYVQDSPLHF. The CDR3 DNA is TGTGCCAGCAGTTACGTTCAGGATTCACCCCTCCACTTT.